This T cell receptor beta chain was retrieved from a study of cytomegalovirus exposure and HLA in healthy donors. Across the whole study: Clustering assigned roughly 81% of the approximately 400 genotyped donors to the Caucasian-associated ancestry cluster. Study-level results: By HLA locus, TCR association rates varied in a later analysis, with DRB1 showing the most and HLA-C the fewest.

The CDR3 is 12 residues long. Germline V lookup: CDR1 SGHTA, CDR2 FQGNSA. Trimming left V 8 bases short and J 10 bases short, with 12 bases between. PCR used 60 Vbeta primers and 13 Jbeta primers. Here immunoSEQ multiplex PCR was the method, and the copy in TCRdb shows in-frame clones only, minus some. Across some 120,000 clones, the top ten clones capture approximately 3.7% of the sample. With respect to this clone: The target antigen is unknown.

This chain connects TRBV7-2 to TRBJ1-6; D gene unclear. Sequencing was carried out using PBMCs. The receptor was isolated from a man aged 30 to 39 in good health and CMV-seronegative. CDR3: CASGPTGSPLHF. For the CDR3, the DNA is TGTGCCAGCGGGCCCACGGGGTCACCCCTCCACTTT.